These 15 T cell receptor beta chains originate from one sample sequenced in a study of radiotherapy plus CTLA-4 blockade in lung cancer. Sequencing used immunoSEQ multiplex PCR; TCRdb keeps in-frame clones, though not all of them. Of around 20,000 clones in the sample, more than 75% were seen once. This sample comprised peripheral blood, obtained from a patient treated with radiotherapy plus ipilimumab. These receptors were collected from a human donor with non-small cell lung cancer whose response to radiotherapy plus ipilimumab could not be evaluated.

This clone was seen only once. The J gene is TRBJ2-7, the V gene TRBV6-1, with D possibly being TRBD1 (6 bases). The germline V gene has CDR1 MNHNS and CDR2 SASEGT. CDR3 length: 11 amino acids. V lost 8 bases and J 6 bases, leaving 11 bases between the germline ends. CDR3 DNA sequence: TGTGCCAGCGCAGGGGTGGGCGAGCAGTACTTC. This encodes CASAGVGEQYF.

The CDR3 is CASSPSGRYSTDTQYF. Here the CDR3 DNA reads TGCGCCAGCAGCCCTAGCGGGAGGTATAGCACAGATACGCAGTATTTT. This chain joins TRBV5-1 and TRBJ2-3; 11 nucleotides align to TRBD2. This CDR3 comprises 16 residues. J gave up 0 bases and V 4 bases, and 4 bases lay outside the gene matches. Germline assignment: CDR1 SGHRS and CDR2 YFSETQ.

V gene TRBV11-2 combines with J gene TRBJ2-3, with 7 positions matching TRBD2. V lost 2 bases and J lost 1; bases outside the gene matches: 3. Germline V lookup: CDR1 SGHAT, CDR2 FQNNGV. This CDR3 has 15 residues. The CDR3 spells CASSLSGVRTDTQYF. The DNA for the CDR3 is TGTGCCAGCAGCTTAAGCGGGGTCCGCACAGATACGCAGTATTTT.

V and J are TRBV19 and TRBJ2-3; D might be TRBD1 (6 bases). Germline V CDR1 and CDR2: LNHDA, SQIVND (reference sequence). Between the trimmed V and J ends, which lost 3 bases and 7 bases, there was a span of 17 bases. This CDR3 comprises 15 residues. The chain's CDR3 is CASSISPQGRNTQYF. CDR3 bases: TGTGCCAGTAGTATCTCTCCACAGGGTAGGAATACGCAGTATTTT.

The V gene is TRBV4-1, the J gene TRBJ2-1; TRBD2 aligns across 8 bases. The CDR3 runs 16 residues. CDR1 MGHRA and CDR2 YSYEKL come from the germline V gene. V shed 1 base, J shed 5 bases, and the junction held 7 bases outside the gene matches. CDR3 in amino acids: CASSQVSLAANNEQFF. CDR3 nucleotide sequence: TGCGCCAGCAGCCAAGTCTCACTAGCGGCTAACAATGAGCAGTTCTTC.

V and J are TRBV28 and TRBJ2-3; 9 nucleotides align to TRBD2. The J segment lost 1 base and the V segment lost 5 bases, leaving 16 bases of the junction unmatched. The CDR3 totals 19 residues. Germline lookup yields CDR1 MDHEN and CDR2 SYDVKM. In DNA, the CDR3 is TGTGCCAGCAGTCCCCTGGGTTGGCGGGAGGGCCGAGGCACAGATACGCAGTATTTT. Its translation: CASSPLGWREGRGTDTQYF. The full variable domain, with the rest looked up from reference TRBV28 and TRBJ2-3, is DVKVTQSSRYLVKRTGEKVFLECVQDMDHENMFWYRQDPGLGLRLIYFSYDVKMKEKGDIPEGYSVSREKKERFSLILESASTNQTSMYLCASSPLGWREGRGTDTQYFGPGTRLTVL.

The rearrangement uses TRBV11-2 and TRBJ2-3, with D possibly being TRBD2 (5 bases). Germline lookup yields CDR1 SGHAT and CDR2 FQNNGV. This CDR3 comprises 14 residues. The ends were cut back, 7 bases at V and 2 bases at J, with 13 bases in the middle. The CDR3 protein is CASNPTGYTDTQYF. In DNA form, the CDR3 reads TGTGCCAGCAACCCTACGGGGTACACAGATACGCAGTATTTT.

The chain is built from TRBV11-3 and TRBJ2-1; 8 positions agree with TRBD1. Trimming removed 5 bases from V and 5 bases from J; junction bases left unmatched: 5. Germline loops: CDR1 SGHNT, CDR2 YENEEA. The CDR3 runs to 14 residues. This CDR3 reads CASSPPDRDNEQFF. The CDR3 nucleotides are TGTGCCAGCAGCCCCCCGGACAGGGACAATGAGCAGTTCTTC.

The CDR3 DNA sequence: TGCGCCACTTCCCGCAGGTTAGGGGAGCTGTTTTTT. Translation gives CATSRRLGELFF. The rearrangement joins TRBV10-2 to TRBJ2-2; no firm D call. V was clipped by 10 bases and J by 8 bases, with 14 bases between them. The germline CDR1 and CDR2 sequences are WSHSY and SAAADI. The CDR3 is 12 residues long.

CDR3 residues: CASSQELANGGAWVNEQFF. In nucleotides, the CDR3 is TGCGCCAGCAGCCAAGAATTAGCGAACGGGGGGGCCTGGGTTAATGAGCAGTTCTTC. This rearrangement joins TRBV4-3 to TRBJ2-1, with 8 bases identical to TRBD2. J was trimmed by 7 bases and V by 0 bases; bases with no gene match: 17. Germline CDR1 is LGHNA and CDR2 is YSLEER. The CDR3 is made up of 19 amino acids.

A single count supports this clone. This chain joins TRBV7-2 and TRBJ2-3; D is perhaps TRBD2 (5 bases). Between the trimmed V and J ends, which lost 0 bases and 3 bases, there was a span of 7 bases. Per the germline V gene, CDR1 is SGHTA and CDR2 is FQGNSA. The CDR3 consists of 14 residues. The CDR3 sequence is CASSLARGTDTQYF. Written as DNA, the CDR3 is TGTGCCAGCAGCTTAGCCCGGGGTACAGATACGCAGTATTTT.

This sequence joins TRBV28 and TRBJ2-3; 10 positions match TRBD2. The V and J ends lost 5 bases and 3 bases, in that order; junction bases with no gene match: 8. Germline CDR1 is MDHEN and CDR2 is SYDVKM. This CDR3 region has 16 residues. CDR3 sequence reads: CASSGRAGGLTDTQYF. The DNA of the CDR3 is TGTGCCAGCAGTGGAAGAGCGGGGGGGCTAACAGATACGCAGTATTTT.

The chain's CDR3 is CASSVAGPGTEAFF. The CDR3, as DNA: TGTGCCAGCAGCGTAGCAGGGCCGGGCACTGAAGCTTTCTTT. The genes are TRBV9 and TRBJ1-1; D perhaps matches TRBD1 (5 bases). The CDR3 loop spans 14 amino acids. CDR1 SGDLS and CDR2 YYNGEE come from the germline V gene. Trimming took off 0 bases at V and 4 bases at J, with 10 bases between the two ends.

The genes are TRBV28 and TRBJ2-4; D not resolved. This CDR3 spans 14 amino acids. Germline V gene data show CDR1 as MDHEN and CDR2 as SYDVKM. V dropped 7 bases and J dropped 0 bases, with 10 bases sitting between them. Here the CDR3 DNA reads TGTGCCAGCAATTTTGGGCTAGCCAAAAACATTCAGTACTTC. It yields the protein CASNFGLAKNIQYF.

This chain links TRBV28 with TRBJ1-4, with a possible D match to TRBD1 (5 bases). The CDR3 has 15 residues. Germline V CDR1 and CDR2: MDHEN, SYDVKM. Trimming cost V 8 bases and J 0 bases, with 13 bases left between them. This CDR3 is CASAGGKATNEKLFF. The CDR3 nucleotides are TGTGCCAGCGCGGGGGGAAAGGCAACTAATGAAAAACTGTTTTTT.